This entry features one TCR beta chain sequence. The CDR3 is 16 amino acids. Germline-derived CDR1 and CDR2 are MDHEN and SYDVKM. Trimming cost V 6 bases and J 3 bases; bases outside gene matches: 7. Sequencing was performed with immunoSEQ multiplex PCR; in TCRdb, only in-frame clones are kept and a portion is missing. This sample has about 77,000 clones, with approximately 92% found just once. This entry comes from a study of control samples from healthy donors and cancer patients. Source material: blood. This sequence was found in a woman aged 60-75 years in good health. The chain combines TRBV28 with TRBJ1-6; 8 nucleotides line up with TRBD1. CDR3 amino acids: CASSSTGTGYNSPLHF. In DNA form, the CDR3 reads TGTGCCAGCAGCTCCACCGGGACAGGCTATAATTCACCCCTCCACTTT.